A selection of T cell receptor beta chains follows, all from one sample in a study of CD8 T cells in ankylosing spondylitis. TCRdb ran MiXCR on the 5' RACE reads and lists one entry per CDR3 protein. The table shows fewer than 500,000 distinct CDR3 sequences, with about 25% occurring only once. Sequenced: blood, either unsorted or a sorted T cell fraction (not recorded which). The receptor source for this set is a male donor with ankylosing spondylitis. Both conserved end residues are part of each CDR3. D genes are given only for firm matches. Rows give clone size only sometimes, using once, few, many, or a class for an expanded clone.

j_call clone_size v_call d_call cdr3_nt cdr3_aa
TRBJ1-1 . TRBV12-3/TRBV12-4 . TGTGCCAGCAGTTTTAGTCGAGCGAACACTGAAGCTTTCTTT CASSFSRANTEAFF
TRBJ2-3 . TRBV4-1 . TGCGCCAGCAGCCAAGAGTGGCTGGCTGGCACAGATACGCAGTATTTT CASSQEWLAGTDTQYF
TRBJ2-3 . TRBV2 TRBD1 TGTGCCAGCAGTGAGGGACAGGGCTCAGATACGCAGTATTTT CASSEGQGSDTQYF
TRBJ2-3 few TRBV11-2 . TGTGCCAGCGGGGGGTATGCAGATACGCAGTATTTT CASGGYADTQYF
TRBJ1-2 many TRBV4-1 . TGCGCCAGCAGCCAAGGGGCTAGGGCAGGCGATTATGGCTACACCTTC CASSQGARAGDYGYTF
TRBJ1-5 . TRBV11-2 . TGTGCCAGCAGCTTACTATTCAATCAGCCCCAGCATTTT CASSLLFNQPQHF
TRBJ2-1 few TRBV29-1 . TGCAGCACTGGGACCCCCAGCTATGAGCAGTTCTTC CSTGTPSYEQFF
TRBJ1-5 few TRBV15 . TGTGCCACCAGCAGAGAACAGGGTCAGCCCCAGCATTTT CATSREQGQPQHF
TRBJ1-1 few TRBV5-1 . TGCGCCAGCAGCTTGAGAGGGGACGGAGAAGCTTTCTTT CASSLRGDGEAFF
TRBJ2-1 . TRBV18 TRBD2 TGTGCCAGCTCACCGGGACTAGCGGGCGATGAGCAGTTCTTC CASSPGLAGDEQFF
TRBJ1-1 . TRBV20-1 . TGCAGTGCTAGCCGAGGGCCGGTGAACACTGAAGCTTTCTTT CSASRGPVNTEAFF
TRBJ2-1 . TRBV27 TRBD1 TGTGCCACCAAAACCGGGACAGGGTATAATGAGCAGTTCTTC CATKTGTGYNEQFF
TRBJ2-7 once TRBV20-1 TRBD2 TGCAGTGCCCCGGGACTAGCGGGCGCGAACTACGAGCAGTACTTC CSAPGLAGANYEQYF
TRBJ2-3 once TRBV7-2 TRBD2 TGTGCCAGCAGCTTAGGCTGGACTAGGAGCACAGATACGCAGTATTTT CASSLGWTRSTDTQYF
TRBJ2-2 many TRBV3-1 . TGTGCCAGCAGCCAAGATGATACCTTCGGGGAGCTGTTTTTT CASSQDDTFGELFF
TRBJ2-3 few TRBV7-2 . TGTGCCAGCAGTCATGGGCACACGGGAGTTGGGGATACGCAGTATTTT CASSHGHTGVGDTQYF
TRBJ2-1 few TRBV4-1 TRBD2 TGCGCCAGCAGCCAAGTAGCACTAGCGGGAGGGCCCGGTGAGCAGTTCTTC CASSQVALAGGPGEQFF
TRBJ2-1 . TRBV27 TRBD2 TGTGCCAGCAGTTTAATAAGCGGGAGGACCAACAATGAGCAGTTCTTC CASSLISGRTNNEQFF
TRBJ1-1 few TRBV5-1 TRBD1 TGCGCCAGCAGCTTCCAACACGCCGGGACAGGGGGCGAAGCTTTCTTT CASSFQHAGTGGEAFF
TRBJ2-5 few TRBV12-3/TRBV12-4 . TGTGCCAGCAGTTTGGACGCGGACCAAGAGACCCAGTACTTC CASSLDADQETQYF
TRBJ2-5 . TRBV20-1 . TGCAGTGCTAGAGATTTGGTACTGCAAGAGACCCAGTACTTC CSARDLVLQETQYF
TRBJ2-7 . TRBV28 . TGTGCCAGCAGTTTGGACACACTCTCCTACGAGCAGTACTTC CASSLDTLSYEQYF
TRBJ1-2 . TRBV2 . TGTGCCAGCAAAGCGTCAGACCTCTATGGCTACACCTTC CASKASDLYGYTF
TRBJ2-1 few TRBV7-6 TRBD2 TGTGCCAGCAGCCTACGACTAGCGGGGGAGGGATTGAATGAGCAGTTCTTC CASSLRLAGEGLNEQFF
TRBJ1-1 few TRBV20-1 TRBD1 TGCAGTGCACCTCGACAGGGGGTGAACACTGAAGCTTTCTTT CSAPRQGVNTEAFF
TRBJ1-2 few TRBV2 . TGTGCCAAACCAGCGGCCACAGGGTATGGCTACACCTTC CAKPAATGYGYTF
TRBJ1-2 . TRBV3-1 . TGTGCCAGCAGCCCTCCGGAGAGGGGAAGGTATGGCTACACCTTC CASSPPERGRYGYTF
TRBJ2-5 . TRBV3-1 TRBD2 TGTGCCAGCAGCCCGGGACTAGCGGGAAGAGAGACCCAGTACTTC CASSPGLAGRETQYF
TRBJ1-6 . TRBV21-1 . TGTGCCAGCAGCAGCCTCACAGGAATGAGCTCACCCCTCCACTTT CASSSLTGMSSPLHF
TRBJ1-6 . TRBV7-8 . TGTGCCAGCAGCTTAGTAGGCAGGGGTAATTCACCCCTCCACTTT CASSLVGRGNSPLHF
TRBJ2-1 . TRBV10-3 . TGTGCCATCAGTGACGAAGTTCTCACTTACAATGAGCAGTTCTTC CAISDEVLTYNEQFF
TRBJ1-2 . TRBV7-8 TRBD1 TGTGCCAGCAGCCCCAGGACAGGGAAAGATAATGGCTACACCTTC CASSPRTGKDNGYTF
TRBJ2-1 few TRBV7-2 TRBD2 TGTGCCAGCAGCCTTCGACTAGCGGGAGTCAGGAATGAGCAGTTCTTC CASSLRLAGVRNEQFF
TRBJ2-3 few TRBV20-1 . TGCAGTGCTAGAGATTTCCGGACAGCCACAGATACGCAGTATTTT CSARDFRTATDTQYF
TRBJ2-7 . TRBV18 TRBD1 TGTGCCAGCTCAGGATCGACAGGGGCTGTCGCCGAGCAGTACTTC CASSGSTGAVAEQYF
TRBJ2-1 few TRBV20-1 TRBD2 TGCAGTGCCCGAAGCCTAGCGGGAGTCGGGAATGAGCAGTTCTTC CSARSLAGVGNEQFF